This entry is about one T cell receptor beta chain. The sample carries other DNA sequences with the same CDR3. Naive CD8 cells were CD45RO-negative, positively selected for CCR7, excluding terminally differentiated effector memory CD45RA+ cells. Deep level was the assay's run setting. Researchers divided each subset's genomic DNA evenly across several immunoSEQ plates. Generated by immunoSEQ multiplex PCR, the TCRdb table keeps only in-frame clones and is missing some. The sample holds 1.5 million to 2.5 million clones, approximately 94% seen once. These data come from a study of shared clonotypes between healthy human individuals. The sequence was collected from a young man in good health. Sequencing was done on a sample of naive CD8+ T cells sorted from blood.

CDR3 residues: CASSEDGFYGYTF. As DNA, the CDR3 is TGTGCCAGCAGCGAGGACGGGTTCTATGGCTACACCTTC. The chain carries TRBV14 and TRBJ1-2, with no clear D. Looked up from germline, CDR1 is SGHDN and CDR2 is FVKESK. The CDR3 covers 13 residues. The V end was cut by 5 bases, the J end by 4 bases, with 11 bases between.